The T cell receptor beta chain under discussion was sequenced for a study of CD8+ T cells in alopecia areata. Study conclusions and caveats: Affected lesional scalp, above all in alopecia totalis/universalis, was more clonal than normal scalp. Having one nonresponder leaves uncertain how baseline CD8+ expansion relates to response. In blood and scalp, many expanded lesional clones persisted during tofacitinib.

This clone has only a few counts. Its antigen is not identified. The treatment here: oral pan-JAK inhibitor, 5-10 mg twice daily. RNA was extracted and reverse transcribed into cDNA as the sequencing template. Sequencing was performed with immunoSEQ multiplex PCR; in TCRdb, only in-frame clones are kept and a portion is missing. The table lists some 150,000 clones, nearly 55% of them singletons. Here the sequenced sample was CD8+ T cells sorted from blood, taken at week 4, from a patient treated with tofacitinib. This TCR was sampled from a human donor with alopecia areata.

CDR3 amino acids: CASSQDTPEQFF. The CDR3 bases are TGTGCCAGCAGCCAAGATACCCCGGAGCAGTTCTTC. This chain uses TRBV14 with TRBJ2-1; unclear D gene. This CDR3 is built from 12 residues. V lost 0 bases to trimming and J lost 10 bases, with 7 bases between them. The V gene's germline CDR1 is SGHDN and CDR2 FVKESK.